The 4 T cell receptor beta chains listed next were all sequenced from one sample in a study of T cell repertoires in cytomegalovirus infection. TCRdb fed the reads into MiXCR, producing one record per CDR3 protein. This sample has around 450,000 distinct CDR3 sequences, with around 11% found just once. Sequencing input: PBMCs. The receptors shown here come from a human donor in good health (CMV status not recorded). Some clones in this sample may be carry-over from other donors' samples.

This clonotype has a count of ten or more. The genes are TRBV12-3 or TRBV12-4 and TRBJ2-3; no reliable D call. The V gene lost 5 bases and the J gene lost 8 bases, with 14 bases spanning the gap. This CDR3 is 13 amino acids long. The DNA of the CDR3 is TGTGCCAGCAGTCCCCGACCGGAACGTACGCAGTATTTT. Its translation is CASSPRPERTQYF.

The sample holds many counts of this clonotype. The chain has TRBV10-3 and TRBJ1-1; 7 bases are a match to TRBD1. This CDR3 has 13 amino acids. Trimming took 10 bases from V and 1 from J; bases not matched to a gene: 6. Germline V lookup: CDR1 ENHRY, CDR2 SYGVKD. CDR3: CATLTGTNTEAFF. CDR3 bases: TGTGCCACCCTGACAGGGACGAACACTGAAGCTTTCTTT.

The chain carries TRBV28 and TRBJ2-3; no clear D. V was clipped by 6 bases and J by 3 bases, with 13 bases between them. The CDR3 covers 14 residues. Looked up from germline, CDR1 is MDHEN and CDR2 is SYDVKM. CDR3 DNA: TGTGCCAGCAGCCCACCTACGACGACAGATACGCAGTATTTT. Its translation: CASSPPTTTDTQYF. Together with reference TRBV28 and TRBJ2-3, the CDR3 gives the full variable domain: DVKVTQSSRYLVKRTGEKVFLECVQDMDHENMFWYRQDPGLGLRLIYFSYDVKMKEKGDIPEGYSVSREKKERFSLILESASTNQTSMYLCASSPPTTTDTQYFGPGTRLTVL.

Many counts were recorded for this clonotype. V and J are TRBV6-1 and TRBJ2-3; tentative D call: TRBD2 (5 bases). Per germline, CDR1 MNHNS and CDR2 SASEGT. V lost 10 bases, J lost 6 bases, and 17 bases lay in between. The CDR3 is 13 amino acids. The DNA of the CDR3 is TGTGCCACCCAAGAGGGCGGAATCGATACGCAGTATTTT. The encoded protein is CATQEGGIDTQYF.